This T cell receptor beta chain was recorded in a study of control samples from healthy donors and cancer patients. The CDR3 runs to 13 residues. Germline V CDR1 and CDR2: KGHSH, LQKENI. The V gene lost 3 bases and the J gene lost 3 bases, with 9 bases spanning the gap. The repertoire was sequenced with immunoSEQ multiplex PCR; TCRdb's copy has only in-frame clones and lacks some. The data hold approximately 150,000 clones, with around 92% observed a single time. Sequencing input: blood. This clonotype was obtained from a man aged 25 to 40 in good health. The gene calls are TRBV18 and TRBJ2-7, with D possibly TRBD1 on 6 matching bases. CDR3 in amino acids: CASSPGQYYEQYF. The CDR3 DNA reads TGTGCCAGCTCACCCGGACAGTACTACGAGCAGTACTTC.